These 5 T cell receptor beta chains originate from one sample sequenced in a study of cytomegalovirus exposure and HLA in healthy donors. Generated by immunoSEQ multiplex PCR, the TCRdb table keeps only in-frame clones and is missing some. The table has about 280,000 clones, 85% to 90% seen once. The sequenced material came from PBMCs. These TCRs come from a woman aged 18-35 years in good health and CMV-seronegative.

This chain connects TRBV7-9 to TRBJ1-5; D is perhaps TRBD1 (5 bases). CDR3 length: 16 residues. V gave up 5 bases and J gave up 2 bases, with 16 bases separating them. In germline, CDR1 is SEHNR, CDR2 FQNEAQ (reference sequence). CDR3 sequence reads: CASSAHQGKGNQPQHF. CDR3 DNA: TGTGCCAGCAGCGCCCACCAGGGAAAGGGCAATCAGCCCCAGCATTTT.

The V gene is TRBV30, the J gene TRBJ1-3; D remains unclear. The CDR3 consists of 14 residues. Looked up from germline, CDR1 is GTSNPN and CDR2 is SVGIG (reference sequence). The germline V and J ends were trimmed by 4 bases and 3 bases, with 13 bases remaining between them. The CDR3 protein is CAWTQYGGGNTIYF. The CDR3 DNA follows: TGTGCCTGGACACAGTACGGAGGTGGAAACACCATATATTTT.

This chain joins TRBV9 and TRBJ1-1; 7 positions match TRBD1. Germline values: CDR1 SGDLS, CDR2 YYNGEE. J lost 4 bases, V lost 0 bases, and 6 bases had no gene match. The CDR3 is 15 amino acids. CDR3 nucleotides: TGTGCCAGCAGCGTAGGTACAGGGGAACGCACTGAAGCTTTCTTT. Translating it yields CASSVGTGERTEAFF.

The chain links TRBV4-2 to TRBJ1-1, with D perhaps TRBD1 (5 bases). V was shortened by 0 bases and J by 8 bases, with 19 bases between the two germline ends. Germline assignment: CDR1 LGHNA and CDR2 YNFKEQ. This CDR3 has 16 residues. CDR3 residues: CASSQDRVQGYPEAFF. For the CDR3, the DNA is TGTGCCAGCAGCCAAGATCGTGTCCAGGGCTATCCGGAAGCTTTCTTT.

V and J are TRBV5-6 and TRBJ2-3, with 11 bases matching TRBD2. With V trimmed by 3 bases and J by 3 bases, 6 bases remained unmatched. Germline-derived CDR1 and CDR2 are SGHDT and YYEEEE. This CDR3 contains 16 residues. This chain's CDR3 is CASSYASGRTTDTQYF. CDR3 DNA sequence: TGTGCCAGCAGCTACGCTAGCGGGAGGACTACAGATACGCAGTATTTT.